The 20 T cell receptor beta chains reported below all come from one sample, sequenced in a study of blood T cells in healthy people across ages. A second PCR of 7 to 11 cycles used a sample-barcoded 5' primer and a J-beta primer mix. One entry per CDR3 protein results from TCRdb running MiXCR on the 5' RACE reads. Of approximately 1,000,000 distinct CDR3 sequences listed, 45% were seen once; the top ten hold approximately 17%. The sample was blood. The receptors originated from a woman aged 55-70 years in good health.

The CDR3 region is CASSFGTSLYEQYF. CDR3 bases: TGTGCCAGCAGCTTCGGGACTAGCCTCTACGAGCAGTACTTC. The rearrangement joins TRBV5-5 to TRBJ2-5; TRBD2 aligns across 9 bases. Gene TRBJ2-7 matches the end of the DNA better, so the J call may be wrong. The CDR3 sequence is 14 residues long. Looked up from germline, CDR1 is SGHKS and CDR2 is YYEKEE (reference sequence).

A note on this clonotype: It is unclear where the CDR3 begins or ends on the DNA, so no DNA is shown, and the CDR3 is as TCRdb lists it. V and J are TRBV29-1 and TRBJ1-2; TRBD1, the table's D call, was not compared with the DNA. The CDR3 adds up to 16 amino acids, both ends counted. Germline CDR1 is SQVTM and CDR2 is ANQGSEA. CDR3 residues: CSYRGAGYGDNYGCTF.

This sequence joins TRBV12-3 or TRBV12-4 and TRBJ1-5, with 7 positions matching TRBD1. The CDR3 has 16 amino acids. V was pared by 3 bases and J by 4 bases, with 9 bases of the junction left unmatched. The CDR3 region is CASSLGSVQGNQPQHF. In nucleotides, the CDR3 is TGTGCCAGCAGTTTGGGGAGCGTACAGGGGAATCAGCCCCAGCATTTT.

Only a few counts were recorded for this clonotype. The chain uses TRBV6-1 and TRBJ1-2; possibly TRBD1 for D (5 bases). Deletions cut 1 base from V and 6 bases from J, with 9 bases between. Germline V gene lookup returns CDR1 MNHNS and CDR2 SASEGT. The CDR3 contains 13 residues. The CDR3 here is CASSEGQYNGYTF. The CDR3 bases are TGTGCCAGCAGTGAAGGACAGTATAATGGCTACACCTTC.

This clonotype appeared a few times. The chain joins TRBV4-1 to TRBJ2-3, with unresolved D. The germline CDR1 and CDR2 sequences are MGHRA and YSYEKL. The CDR3 consists of 15 residues. V lost 3 bases and J 2 bases, leaving 12 bases between the germline ends. The CDR3 reads CASSHFGQLTDTQYF. CDR3 coding DNA: TGCGCCAGCAGCCATTTCGGGCAGCTCACAGATACGCAGTATTTT.

Only a few counts were recorded for this clonotype. V is TRBV20-1 and J is TRBJ2-3, with 7 bases aligning to TRBD2. This CDR3 comprises 16 residues. Germline trimming cut 5 bases from V and 10 bases from J; bases unmatched to any gene: 21. Looked up from germline, CDR1 is DFQATT and CDR2 is SNEGSKA (reference sequence). The CDR3: CSASISGTNPRWAQYF. The CDR3 DNA follows: TGCAGTGCTTCAATAAGCGGGACGAACCCGCGGTGGGCGCAGTATTTT.

The chain joins TRBV20-1 to TRBJ2-5, with 7 bases aligning to TRBD2. Germline CDR1 DFQATT, CDR2 SNEGSKA (reference sequence). This CDR3 contains 16 residues. With 0 bases clipped from V and 5 bases from J, the junction kept 12 bases outside the gene matches. The CDR3 bases are TGCAGTGCTAGAGATCCCCTAGCGGAGACGCTTGAGACCCAGTACTTC. Translation: CSARDPLAETLETQYF.

This sequence joins TRBV7-3 and TRBJ2-3; either TRBD1 or TRBD2 may fit D (5 bases each). This CDR3 contains 14 residues. The germline CDR1 and CDR2 sequences are SGHTA and FQGTGA. V lost 2 bases and J lost 3, with 9 bases in between. The chain's CDR3 is CASSLYEGTDTQYF. The CDR3 DNA is TGTGCCAGCAGCTTATATGAGGGGACAGATACGCAGTATTTT.

This clonotype was counted only a few times. The rearrangement links TRBV10-2 to TRBJ1-5; D remains ambiguous. The CDR3 spans 14 residues. Trimming cost V 2 bases and J 0 bases, with 5 bases left between them. Germline CDR1 reads WSHSY; CDR2 reads SAAADI. The CDR3 DNA reads as TGCGCCAGCAGTGAGACCTATAGCAATCAGCCCCAGCATTTT. It yields the protein CASSETYSNQPQHF.

V and J are TRBV11-2 and TRBJ2-7; the D gene could be TRBD1 or TRBD2 (5 bases each). CDR3 length: 13 amino acids. Trimming removed 2 bases from V and 6 bases from J, with 11 bases in between. Germline V gene data show CDR1 as SGHAT and CDR2 as FQNNGV. CDR3 sequence: CASSLLRGAEQYF. CDR3 sequence (DNA): TGTGCCAGCAGCTTATTGAGAGGGGCCGAGCAGTACTTC.

The V call is TRBV3-1, the J call TRBJ2-7; D is perhaps TRBD2 (5 bases). The CDR3 is 19 residues long. The V gene lost 0 bases and the J gene lost 7 bases, with 28 bases spanning the gap. CDR1 and CDR2 from the germline V gene are LGHDT and YNNKEL (reference sequence). This CDR3 reads CASSQEPARLSSFFDEQYF. CDR3 nucleotides: TGTGCCAGCAGCCAAGAGCCGGCACGACTAAGTTCATTCTTCGATGAGCAGTACTTC.

The rearrangement links TRBV20-1 to TRBJ2-7; 7 bases line up with TRBD1. The CDR3 runs to 13 residues. CDR1 is DFQATT and CDR2 is SNEGSKA in the germline V gene (reference sequence). The V segment lost 4 bases and the J segment 7 bases; nucleotides outside the gene matches: 10. The CDR3 reads CSAIKQGLSEQYF. As DNA, the CDR3 is TGCAGTGCTATTAAACAGGGGCTAAGTGAGCAGTACTTC.

This clonotype was counted a few times. This chain uses TRBV6-5 with TRBJ2-7; a weak D match, TRBD1 (6 bases). V lost 4 bases and J 0 bases, leaving 13 bases between the germline ends. CDR1 MNHEY and CDR2 SVGAGI come from the germline V gene. This CDR3 is 15 amino acids long. DNA of the CDR3: TGTGCCAGCAGTTCCCCGACAGGACTCTCCTACGAGCAGTACTTC. It translates to CASSSPTGLSYEQYF.

This clonotype was observed a single time. The gene calls are TRBV18 and TRBJ2-1, with D possibly TRBD2 on 5 matching bases. Germline CDR1 reads KGHSH; CDR2 reads LQKENI. With 3 bases removed from V and 7 bases from J, the gap between germline ends came to 16 bases. The CDR3 length is 15 residues. As DNA, the CDR3 is TGTGCCAGCTCACCCCCAGCGGCTCGAGGGAATGAGCAGTTCTTC. Translating gives CASSPPAARGNEQFF.

This clonotype came up once. This sequence joins TRBV20-1 and TRBJ2-5; D is unresolved. The germline CDR1 and CDR2 sequences are DFQATT and SNEGSKA (reference sequence). There are 14 residues in the CDR3. V was clipped by 6 bases and J by 0 bases, with 14 bases between them. Here the CDR3 reads CSAIEVADQETQYF. CDR3 sequence (DNA): TGCAGTGCGATAGAGGTGGCGGACCAAGAGACCCAGTACTTC.

This rearrangement joins TRBV2 to TRBJ2-3; D is possibly TRBD1 (6 bases). CDR1 and CDR2 from the germline V gene are SNHLY and FYNNEI. Trimming took off 10 bases at V and 2 bases at J, with 16 bases between the two ends. The CDR3 runs to 14 residues. The CDR3 loop is CATDWTVHTDTQYF. DNA for the CDR3: TGTGCCACAGATTGGACAGTCCACACAGATACGCAGTATTTT.

The chain employs TRBV20-1 and TRBJ2-1; 12 nucleotides agree with TRBD2. This CDR3 comprises 15 residues. V was clipped by 5 bases and J by 3 bases; unmatched bases: 5. Looked up from germline, CDR1 is DFQATT and CDR2 is SNEGSKA (reference sequence). The CDR3 here is CSAPWTSGDYNEQFF. CDR3 bases: TGCAGTGCTCCGTGGACTAGCGGGGACTACAATGAGCAGTTCTTC.

This clonotype was observed at least ten times. The genes are TRBV7-2 and TRBJ2-1; 8 bases are shared with TRBD2. Germline V gene data show CDR1 as SGHTA and CDR2 as FQGNSA. The ends lost 4 bases at V and 4 bases at J; junction bases unmatched: 3. The CDR3 sequence is 14 residues long. In DNA form, the CDR3 reads TGTGCCAGCAGCTCCAGCGGGAGATACAATGAGCAGTTCTTC. The encoded protein is CASSSSGRYNEQFF.

The V and J genes are TRBV28 and TRBJ2-1; TRBD1 matches at 10 bases. The CDR3 contains 13 residues. Unmatched junction bases numbered 7, after V lost 10 bases and J lost 7 bases. The germline V gene encodes CDR1 MDHEN and CDR2 SYDVKM. DNA for the CDR3: TGTGCCACCCGGGACAGGGGTCGGAATGAGCAGTTCTTC. It encodes CATRDRGRNEQFF.

The chain links TRBV12-3 or TRBV12-4 to TRBJ2-5; TRBD2 matches 10 bases. Germline trimming cut 3 bases from V and 4 bases from J; bases unmatched to any gene: 2. The CDR3 has 14 residues. The CDR3 protein is CASSFSGGGETQYF. The CDR3 coding sequence is TGTGCCAGCAGTTTCAGCGGGGGGGGAGAGACCCAGTACTTC.